The 31 T cell receptor beta chains in this list originate from one sample, sequenced in a study of tumor and adjacent non-tumor tissue in lung cancer. Three rounds of nested PCR, following a modified ARM-PCR protocol, produced the TCRbeta library. MiXCR, applied by TCRdb to the multiplex PCR reads, yields one record per CDR3 protein. This table has more than 70,000 distinct CDR3 sequences, about 66% appearing once. RNA was extracted from bulk tissue without any cell sorting. Sequencing was carried out using lung tumor tissue. The receptors stem from a man in his 70s with non-small cell lung cancer.

Regarding this clonotype: This may come from a read error, since a much larger clone is one base off. V usage is TRBV5-1 and J usage is TRBJ2-3; TRBD1 is a possible D gene (5 bases). Trimming took off 6 bases at V and 2 bases at J, with 10 bases between the two ends. The CDR3 covers 13 residues. CDR1 and CDR2 (germline): SGHRS, YFSETQ. The CDR3 is CASTLTVTDTQYF. DNA of the CDR3: TGCGCCAGCACTCTGACAGTCACAGATACGCAGTATTTT.

V is TRBV30 and J is TRBJ2-2; unclear D gene. V was trimmed by 0 bases and J by 6 bases, leaving 17 bases between them. The CDR3 runs to 16 residues. The germline CDR1 and CDR2 sequences are GTSNPN and SVGIG (reference sequence). DNA for the CDR3: TGTGCCTGGAGTGTACACCCCCCCGGGTGGGCCGGGGAGCTGTTTTTT. Residues: CAWSVHPPGWAGELFF.

A note on this clonotype: Sequence at one end of the junction differs from germline and may be a read error. The rearrangement uses TRBV7-8 and TRBJ2-5, with D perhaps assigned TRBD1 or TRBD2 (5 bases each). The CDR3 has 14 amino acids. CDR1 and CDR2 from the germline V gene are SGHVS and FQNEAQ. The CDR3 loop reads CAISLRLGPETQYF. The CDR3 DNA reads as TGTGCCATCAGCTTAAGACTGGGACCAGAGACCCAGTACTTC.

In the case of this clonotype: One junction end disagrees with the germline gene, perhaps due to a read error. The chain joins TRBV28 to TRBJ2-3, with D tentatively TRBD2 (6 bases). This CDR3 is built from 15 residues. Germline loops: CDR1 MDHEN, CDR2 SYDVKM. The CDR3 coding sequence is TGTGTCAGCAGTTTAGAGAGGAGGGGCACAGAAACGCAGTATTTT. It yields the protein CVSSLERRGTETQYF.

Note on this clonotype: Since a much larger clone is just one base distant, this may be a read error. This chain's CDR3 is CDSSSTSGVAKLFF. DNA of the CDR3: TGTGACAGCAGTTCCACATCGGGGGTTGCAAAACTGTTTTTT. The chain employs TRBV28 and TRBJ1-4, with a tentative D call TRBD1 (5 bases). This CDR3 has 14 residues. CDR1 and CDR2 (germline): MDHEN, SYDVKM.

This clonotype was picked up one time. A read error is possible here, since a much larger clone lies one base away. This sequence joins TRBV7-9 and TRBJ2-4, with TRBD1 matching 8 bases. Germline CDR1 SEHNR, CDR2 FQNEAQ (reference sequence). The V gene end was trimmed by 9 bases and the J gene end by 1 base; junction bases not matched to a gene: 11. CDR3 length: 16 amino acids. The CDR3 region has the DNA TGTGCCAGGAGCATCGGACAGGGAGCCGCCAAAAACATTCAGTACTTC. Amino acids: CARSIGQGAAKNIQYF.

On this clonotype itself: With a much larger clone just one base away, this may be a read error. The chain uses TRBV4-2 and TRBJ2-4; D is unresolved. CDR3 size: 15 residues. CDR1 and CDR2 (germline): LGHNA, YNFKEQ. The CDR3 nucleotides read TGTGCCAGCAACCAAGATCGGGCAGTTCGCCCATTTCAGTACTTC. Its translation is CASNQDRAVRPFQYF.

This clonotype appeared many times. The chain links TRBV6-1 to TRBJ1-1; weak D call: TRBD1 (6 bases). V was pared by 6 bases and J by 4 bases, with 18 bases between. The CDR3 is 15 residues long. Germline-derived CDR1 and CDR2 are MNHNS and SASEGT. The CDR3 DNA reads as TGTGCCAGCAGCACCCTGGGGGGCGCAGGCACTGAAGCTTTCTTT. As protein: CASSTLGGAGTEAFF.

This clonotype was counted many times. V gene TRBV29-1 combines with J gene TRBJ2-7, with D tentatively TRBD1 or TRBD2 (6 bases each). With 7 bases removed from V and 2 bases from J, the gap between germline ends came to 15 bases. The CDR3 is 13 residues long. The V gene's germline CDR1 is SQVTM and CDR2 ANQGSEA. As DNA, the CDR3 is TGCAGCGGCGGCGCGGGACAAACCTACGAGCAGTACTTC. This codes for CSGGAGQTYEQYF.

This clonotype was detected many times. The rearrangement uses TRBV13 and TRBJ2-1; perhaps TRBD1 as D (6 bases). This CDR3 has 15 residues. Germline lookup yields CDR1 PRHDT and CDR2 FYEKMQ (reference sequence). V gave up 4 bases and J gave up 3 bases, with 13 bases separating them. As DNA, the CDR3 is TGTGCCAGCAGCTATCGAGGGGGTAACTACAATGAGCAGTTCTTC. It encodes CASSYRGGNYNEQFF.

Concerning this clonotype: The CDR3 carries no conserved terminal phenylalanine or tryptophan, so it likely arises from a read error. The gene calls are TRBV11-2 and TRBJ2-1; tentatively, D is TRBD1 (6 bases). Germline V gene data show CDR1 as SGHAT and CDR2 as FQNNGV. The CDR3 loop spans 16 amino acids. The CDR3 nucleotides are TGTACCAGCAGCTTAGGTAGGATAGGGGGTCGCAATGAGCAGTTCTTA. It codes for CTSSLGRIGGRNEQFL.

In this sample, this clonotype turned up a few times. This may arise from a read error, as a much more abundant clone is one base away. The rearrangement uses TRBV12-3 or TRBV12-4 and TRBJ1-2; 8 positions agree with TRBD1. The CDR3 is 15 residues long. V shed 3 bases, J shed 7 bases, and the junction held 10 bases outside the gene matches. CDR3 residues: CASSFTRQGAPGYTF. DNA for the CDR3: TGTGCCAGCAGTTTCACTCGTCAGGGGGCGCCTGGCTACACCTTC.

This clonotype was seen just once. The chain carries TRBV7-9 and TRBJ2-7, with D perhaps matching TRBD1 (6 bases). This CDR3 contains 15 residues. V shed 1 base and J shed 1 base, with 11 bases lying between them. CDR1 is SEHNR, CDR2 FQNEAQ, per germline (reference sequence). The CDR3 spells CASSLGTDSSYEQYF. As DNA, the CDR3 is TGTGCCAGCAGCTTAGGGACAGATTCTTCCTACGAGCAGTACTTC.

Points on this clonotype: The conserved final phenylalanine or tryptophan is absent from the CDR3, which likely points to a read error. The chain uses TRBV5-1 and TRBJ2-7, with 9 bases matching TRBD1. After removal of 2 bases from V and 5 bases from J, the junction contained 8 bases not matched to a gene. Germline V lookup: CDR1 SGHRS, CDR2 YFSETQ. The CDR3 extends over 15 amino acids. For the CDR3, the DNA is TGCGCCAGCAGCTTAAAACGGGGACAGGGCCACGAGCAGTACTAC. This translates into CASSLKRGQGHEQYY.

Comments on this clonotype: A read error may account for a junction end that differs from germline. The chain joins TRBV5-1 to TRBJ2-3; D is undetermined. The CDR3 totals 16 residues. Germline V gene lookup returns CDR1 SGHRS and CDR2 YFSETQ. The CDR3 nucleotides read TGCGCCAGCAGCTTGGGAAGGACCTCCAGCACAAATACGCAGTATTTT. The encoded protein is CASSLGRTSSTNTQYF.

The sample holds a few counts of this clonotype. The V and J genes are TRBV28 and TRBJ1-2; D remains ambiguous. The CDR3 loop spans 12 amino acids. Trimming shortened V by 3 bases and J by 7 bases, and 9 bases separated the two germline ends. Germline V gene sequence: CDR1 MDHEN, CDR2 SYDVKM. The CDR3 DNA reads TGTGCCAGCAGTTTGGGTTGGGGTGGCTACACCTTC. Protein product: CASSLGWGGYTF.

A note on this clonotype: The CDR3 ends on some other residue instead of the conserved phenylalanine or tryptophan, so this is likely a read error. The chain links TRBV11-2 to TRBJ2-7; D call uncertain. CDR1 is SGHAT and CDR2 is FQNNGV in the germline V gene. This CDR3 spans 12 amino acids. V lost 4 bases and J 4 bases, leaving 8 bases between the germline ends. The CDR3 DNA is TGTGCCAGCAGCTCCACATGGTACGAGCAGTACTTG. Its translation is CASSSTWYEQYL.

This clonotype was recorded at least ten times. The rearrangement joins TRBV7-2 to TRBJ2-7; D might be TRBD2 (6 bases). Per the germline V gene, CDR1 is SGHTA and CDR2 is FQGNSA. Deletions cut 4 bases from V and 5 bases from J, with 18 bases between. This CDR3 is 15 amino acids long. The CDR3 DNA is TGTGCCAGCAGCTGGGGACTCTCACTGCTCGACGAGCAGTACTTC. Residues: CASSWGLSLLDEQYF.

The CDR3: CASRTGGGGQETQYF. CDR3 DNA: TGTGCCAGCAGGACGGGAGGAGGAGGGCAAGAGACCCAGTACTTC. The chain recombines TRBV28 with TRBJ2-5, with 7 bases matching TRBD2. CDR1 and CDR2 from the germline V gene are MDHEN and SYDVKM. Germline trimming cut 6 bases from V and 2 bases from J; bases unmatched to any gene: 9. The CDR3 runs to 15 residues.

The genes are TRBV4-1 and TRBJ2-1; possible D gene TRBD2, 6 bases. CDR1 MGHRA and CDR2 YSYEKL come from the germline V gene. Trimming cost V 9 bases and J 7 bases, with 25 bases left between them. The CDR3 runs 16 residues. Written as DNA, the CDR3 is TGCGCCAGTAGTTCCCGCCTGGCGGGGTACGGGAATGAGCAGTTCTTC. Residues: CASSSRLAGYGNEQFF.

As for this clonotype: One end of the junction fails to match germline, which may point to a read error. The chain links TRBV11-2 to TRBJ2-5, with 8 bases fitting TRBD1. The CDR3 extends over 17 amino acids. From germline, CDR1 is SGHAT and CDR2 FQNNGV. CDR3 bases: TGTGCCTGCAGTTCGCGCGGACAGGGAAAGCGGCAAGAGGCCCAGTACTTC. Its translation: CACSSRGQGKRQEAQYF.

Points on this clonotype: Germline is not matched at one junction end, which may reflect a read error. V gene TRBV7-9 combines with J gene TRBJ1-5; 9 bases agree with TRBD1. Looked up from germline, CDR1 is SEHNR and CDR2 is FQNEAQ (reference sequence). CDR3 length equals 17 residues. The CDR3 coding sequence is TGTACCAGCAGCTTCGGGACAGGGAGGGTAAGCAATCAGCCCCAGCATTTT. Its translation: CTSSFGTGRVSNQPQHF.

In this sample, this clonotype turned up many times. J is TRBJ2-4 and V is TRBV14; D gene uncertain. With 0 bases removed from V and 2 bases from J, the gap between germline ends came to 8 bases. Germline loops: CDR1 SGHDN, CDR2 FVKESK. The CDR3 extends over 15 amino acids. CDR3 DNA: TGTGCCAGCAGCCAAGAAGGGCGGACCAAAAACATTCAGTACTTC. It specifies CASSQEGRTKNIQYF. The variable domain in full, completed from reference TRBV14 and TRBJ2-4, reads EAGVTQFPSHSVIEKGQTVTLRCDPISGHDNLYWYRRVMGKEIKFLLHFVKESKQDESGMPNNRFLAERTGGTYSTLKVQPAELEDSGVYFCASSQEGRTKNIQYFGAGTRLSVL.

The gene calls are TRBV12-3 or TRBV12-4 and TRBJ2-1, with D tentatively TRBD1 or TRBD2 (5 bases each). V gave up 0 bases and J gave up 12 bases, with 15 bases separating them. The CDR3 extends over 14 amino acids. CDR3 bases: TGTGCCAGCAGTTTAGCGGCTAGCAGGGTCGGGCAGTTCTTC. Translating gives CASSLAASRVGQFF.

This clonotype has at least ten counts. J is TRBJ2-6 and V is TRBV28; no clear D gene. Per the germline V gene, CDR1 is MDHEN and CDR2 is SYDVKM. The CDR3 consists of 16 residues. V shed 5 bases and J shed 0 bases, with 11 bases lying between them. The CDR3 DNA is TGTGCCAGCAGTCCGCCTGGTCTCTCTGGGGCCAACGTCCTGACTTTC. It yields the protein CASSPPGLSGANVLTF.

This clonotype was counted many times. The J gene is TRBJ2-3, the V gene TRBV28, with a tentative D call TRBD1 (5 bases). V shed 7 bases and J shed 8 bases, with 13 bases lying between them. The CDR3 loop spans 12 amino acids. CDR1 is MDHEN, CDR2 SYDVKM, per germline. The CDR3 DNA reads as TGTGCCAGCACACAGGTTCTGGCTACGCAGTATTTT. Residues: CASTQVLATQYF. The whole variable domain, remainder taken from reference TRBV28 and TRBJ2-3, is DVKVTQSSRYLVKRTGEKVFLECVQDMDHENMFWYRQDPGLGLRLIYFSYDVKMKEKGDIPEGYSVSREKKERFSLILESASTNQTSMYLCASTQVLATQYFGPGTRLTVL.

The genes are TRBV25-1 and TRBJ1-2; D is unclear. The CDR3 runs 12 residues. V was trimmed by 4 bases and J by 4 bases, leaving 7 bases between them. Germline CDR1 reads MGHDK; CDR2 reads SYGVNS. In nucleotides, the CDR3 is TGTGCCAGCAGTGCCCACGTCTATGGCTACACCTTC. Amino acids: CASSAHVYGYTF.

This chain connects TRBV10-3 to TRBJ2-2; no clear D. With 3 bases removed from V and 10 bases from J, the gap between germline ends came to 24 bases. Germline CDR1 ENHRY, CDR2 SYGVKD. This CDR3 has 17 amino acids. In DNA form, the CDR3 reads TGTGCCATCAGTGATGGCAACAGAGATCAATTTTCCGTGGAGCTGTTTTTT. Protein sequence: CAISDGNRDQFSVELFF.

CDR3 loop: CARSRNPGTEKLFF. The CDR3 nucleotides read TGTGCCAGGAGCCGGAACCCCGGGACTGAAAAACTGTTTTTT. The rearrangement joins TRBV11-2 to TRBJ1-4; weak D call: TRBD1 (5 bases). The CDR3 loop spans 14 amino acids. V was pared by 9 bases and J by 7 bases, with 18 bases between. CDR1 is SGHAT, CDR2 FQNNGV, per germline. Full variable domain (remainder filled in from reference TRBV11-2 and TRBJ1-4): EAGVAQSPRYKIIEKRQSVAFWCNPISGHATLYWYQQILGQGPKLLIQFQNNGVVDDSQLPKDRFSAERLKGVDSTLKIQPAKLEDSAVYLCARSRNPGTEKLFFGSGTQLSVL.

V is TRBV7-8 and J is TRBJ2-3; D possibly matches TRBD1 or TRBD2 (5 bases each). CDR3 length: 14 residues. The V gene lost 4 bases and the J gene lost 3 bases, with 11 bases spanning the gap. Germline CDR1 and CDR2: SGHVS and FQNEAQ. The CDR3 nucleotides read TGTGCCAGCAGCTCCTGGGGGAGTACAGATACGCAGTATTTT. It yields the protein CASSSWGSTDTQYF.

There are many counts of this clonotype. The chain has TRBV10-2 and TRBJ1-2; D gene uncertain. The CDR3 extends over 14 amino acids. V was shortened by 7 bases and J by 0 bases, with 12 bases between the two germline ends. The germline CDR1 and CDR2 sequences are WSHSY and SAAADI. This CDR3 reads CASNSGSTNYGYTF. As DNA, the CDR3 is TGCGCCAGCAATTCGGGCAGTACTAACTATGGCTACACCTTC.